This is a list of T cell receptor beta chains from one sample in a study of T cell responses to AZD1222 COVID-19 vaccine. Profiling relied on immunoSEQ multiplex PCR, and the TCRdb table lists in-frame clones only, not all of them. The table has about 160,000 clones, about 93% seen once. This specimen consisted of peripheral blood, obtained on day 0 of AZD1222 vaccination. The receptors shown here come from an adult in good health. CDR3s leave out the opening cysteine and the closing phenylalanine or tryptophan. A D gene is named only where the DNA matches it firmly.

-	TRBV5-5	TRBJ1-2	ASSLGGDYGYT
TRBD1	TRBV15	TRBJ2-1	ATSRGDRADNEQF
TRBD1	TRBV12-5	TRBJ1-1	ASGLDSGTVAF
TRBD1	TRBV2	TRBJ1-4	ASLGRGSSNEKLF
-	TRBV6-5	TRBJ1-2	ASSRPTNYGYT
-	TRBV15	TRBJ1-2	ATSREFADPYYGYT
-	TRBV5-1	TRBJ1-2	ASSSWTGDDYGYT
-	TRBV7-9	TRBJ1-2	ASRSIGASNYGYT
-	TRBV4-1	TRBJ1-1	AAYNGGEAF
-	TRBV6-5	TRBJ2-5	ASTPLDIETQY
-	TRBV9	TRBJ1-4	ASSVVGGTGEKLF
TRBD1	TRBV10-2	TRBJ2-3	ATWIVPGQGAHGGQY
-	TRBV2	TRBJ1-2	ASSEVPGLPYGYT
-	TRBV7-2	TRBJ1-4	ASSLEQFNEKLF
-	TRBV12-3/TRBV12-4	TRBJ2-3	ASSLRRTDTQY
-	TRBV2	TRBJ1-6	ASNAARVYNSPLH
-	TRBV5-6	TRBJ1-1	ASSFPEAF
-	TRBV29-1	TRBJ1-1	SVLGGMNTEAF
-	TRBV5-6	TRBJ2-2	ASSLFRETNTGELF
-	TRBV5-5	TRBJ1-1	ASTTSTEAF
-	TRBV6-4	TRBJ2-3	ASSAGPTDTQY
-	TRBV7-9	TRBJ2-1	ASSLGLHSYNEQF
-	TRBV28	TRBJ1-1	ASSLGTYPEAF
-	TRBV7-3	TRBJ1-2	ASTPGAGHYGYT
-	TRBV28	TRBJ1-3	ASSFRQDGGNTIY
-	TRBV6-5	TRBJ1-1	ASSPWQNLNTEAF
-	TRBV6-5	TRBJ2-5	ASSSFSGQY
-	TRBV20-1	TRBJ2-1	SASYGSYSYNEQF
-	TRBV3-1/TRBV3-2	TRBJ1-1	ASRDKDRNTEAF
-	TRBV7-9	TRBJ1-5	ASSNINQPQH
-	TRBV2	TRBJ2-2	ASRGSGPPGELF
-	TRBV7-2	TRBJ2-3	ASSLTLRVPDTQY
-	TRBV6-2/TRBV6-3	TRBJ2-2	ASSYWLRELF
-	TRBV6-5	TRBJ1-2	ASTLYQGHGYT
-	TRBV6-2/TRBV6-3	TRBJ1-3	ASSWSGYASGNTIY
-	TRBV2	TRBJ1-2	ASRDGIGSYGYT
-	TRBV7-8	TRBJ1-1	ASRGVGNTEAF
TRBD1	TRBV5-1	TRBJ1-2	ASSVQGPLYGYT
-	TRBV6-2/TRBV6-3	TRBJ2-4	ASSSGSIQY
TRBD1	TRBV19	TRBJ2-1	ASSPLPGQANNEQF
-	TRBV6-5	TRBJ2-3	ASSYGGGTDTQY
-	TRBV18	TRBJ1-5	ASSPFDSGLGNQPQH
TRBD1	TRBV4-1	TRBJ1-6	ASRWQGARSYNSPLH
TRBD1	TRBV6-5	TRBJ1-1	ASSYHGQGELGAF
-	TRBV24-1	TRBJ1-2	ATSELENYGYT
-	TRBV27	TRBJ2-3	ASSLSWSNTDTQY
-	TRBV9	TRBJ1-4	ASSVGGGLATNEKLF
TRBD1	TRBV2	TRBJ1-4	ASSADRESNEKLF
-	TRBV30	TRBJ2-1	AWSGFNEQF
-	TRBV6-5	TRBJ1-1	ASSYSGMGNTEAF
TRBD1	TRBV2	TRBJ2-3	ASSETRDRSTDTQY
-	TRBV5-6	TRBJ2-5	ASSMGLETQY
-	TRBV3-1/TRBV3-2	TRBJ1-2	ASSQVRGANYGYT
TRBD2	TRBV29-1	TRBJ2-2	SVRPRAGGPAGELF
TRBD2	TRBV10-3	TRBJ2-3	AISGERGGTDTQY